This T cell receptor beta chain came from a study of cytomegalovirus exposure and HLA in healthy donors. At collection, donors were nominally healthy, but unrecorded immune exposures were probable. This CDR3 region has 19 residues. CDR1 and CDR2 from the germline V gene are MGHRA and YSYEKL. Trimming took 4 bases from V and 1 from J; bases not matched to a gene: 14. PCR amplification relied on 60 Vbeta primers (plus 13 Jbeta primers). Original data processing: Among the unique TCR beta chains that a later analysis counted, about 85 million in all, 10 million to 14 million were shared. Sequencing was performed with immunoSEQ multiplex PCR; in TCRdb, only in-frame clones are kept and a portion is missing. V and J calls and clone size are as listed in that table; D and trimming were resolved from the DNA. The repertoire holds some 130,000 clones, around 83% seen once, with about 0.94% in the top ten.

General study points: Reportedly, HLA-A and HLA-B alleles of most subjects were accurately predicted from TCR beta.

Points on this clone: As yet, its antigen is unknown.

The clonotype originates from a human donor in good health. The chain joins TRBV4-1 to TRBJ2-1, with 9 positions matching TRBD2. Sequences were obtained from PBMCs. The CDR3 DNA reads TGCGCCAGCAGCCCAGCAGGCGGTAGCGGGGGCAAGTCCTACAATGAGCAGTTCTTC. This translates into CASSPAGGSGGKSYNEQFF.